This T cell receptor (beta chain) was found in a study of blood T cell repertoires in COVID-19. For the study at large: Italy, Spain and the United States were the sources of the convalescent and acute COVID-19 samples. T cells, B-cell-depleted T cells, or PBMCs provided the cDNA or gDNA that served as material.

Authors' processing steps: Amplification of reference gene primers was used by the study to estimate nucleated cell counts. Libraries were prepared by immunoSEQ multiplex PCR; TCRdb keeps only in-frame clonotypes and omits some of them. The V and J calls and clone size were taken over from that table, and D and trimming were inferred from the DNA. The profile shows about 59,000 clones, about 85% of them singletons. The CDR3 is 15 amino acids. The sequenced sample consisted of peripheral blood. This TCR was recovered from a woman at least 80 years old with acute or convalescent COVID-19. The chain couples TRBV7-5 to TRBJ2-7; the table's D call of TRBD1 was not tested on the DNA. TRBV7-5 is annotated as a pseudogene. This CDR3 is CVRSLAGTSSNEQYF. CDR3 nucleotide sequence: TGTGTCAGAAGCTTAGCCGGGACATCGAGCAACGAGCAGTACTTC.